This T cell receptor (beta chain) was identified during a study of T cells in narcolepsy. Measured with immunoSEQ multiplex PCR; TCRdb has only the in-frame clones, and not every one. The sample lists about 35,000 clones, around 90% occurring once. This CDR3 is 13 amino acids long. V was clipped by 4 bases and J by 7 bases; unmatched bases: 4. Per the germline V gene, CDR1 is SGHTA and CDR2 is FQGNSA. General observations from the study: Reportedly, autoreactive clonotypes were serially detected in patients' blood but not controls'. In some patient and control memory CD4+ samples, autoreactive clones were absent.

A word on this clone: Antigen specificity is unknown.

The sample comprised CD45RA- memory CD4+ T cells from PBMCs. The chain links TRBV7-2 to TRBJ1-2; 9 bases fit TRBD1. The TCR was taken from a human donor with narcolepsy. The CDR3 is CASSSQGASGYTF. The DNA for the CDR3 is TGTGCCAGCAGCTCACAGGGGGCGAGTGGCTACACCTTC.